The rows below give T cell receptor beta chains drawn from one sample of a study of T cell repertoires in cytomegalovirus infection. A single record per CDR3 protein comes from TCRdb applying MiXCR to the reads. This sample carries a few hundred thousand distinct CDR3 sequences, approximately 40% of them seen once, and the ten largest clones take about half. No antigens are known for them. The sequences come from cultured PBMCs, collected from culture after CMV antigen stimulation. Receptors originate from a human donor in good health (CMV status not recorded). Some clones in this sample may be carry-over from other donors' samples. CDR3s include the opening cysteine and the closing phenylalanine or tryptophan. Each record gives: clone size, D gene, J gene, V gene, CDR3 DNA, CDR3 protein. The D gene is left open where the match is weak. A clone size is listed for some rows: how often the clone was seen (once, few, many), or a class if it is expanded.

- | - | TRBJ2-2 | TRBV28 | TGTGCCAGCAGCCCACCCCCAGGGTCAGTCGGCACCGGGGAGCTGTTTTTT | CASSPPPGSVGTGELFF
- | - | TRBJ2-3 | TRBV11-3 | TGTGCCAGCAGCTTAGATCCCAGTGGGATGCAGTATTTT | CASSLDPSGMQYF
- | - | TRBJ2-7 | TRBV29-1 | TGCAGCGTTGAGGTCAGACCAGGACAGATCGACTTC | CSVEVRPGQIDF
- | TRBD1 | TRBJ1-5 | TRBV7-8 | TGTGCCAGCAGCCCGGGGACAGGGCTACGGGCCCAGCATTTT | CASSPGTGLRAQHF
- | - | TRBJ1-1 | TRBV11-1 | TGTGCCTTTATACAGGGAAACACTGAAGCTTTCTTT | CAFIQGNTEAFF
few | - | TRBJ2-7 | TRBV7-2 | TGTGCCAGCAGCGACTTCCCGGGGGACGAGCAGTACTTC | CASSDFPGDEQYF
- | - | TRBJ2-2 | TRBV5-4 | TGTGCCAGCAGCCCCCAAGAGGGCGGGGAGCTGTTTTTT | CASSPQEGGELFF
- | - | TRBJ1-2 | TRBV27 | TGTGCCAGCAGTTCGGCCGGGGCCCAGGGTGGCTACACCTTC | CASSSAGAQGGYTF
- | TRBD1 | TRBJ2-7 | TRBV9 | TGTGCCAGCAGCGCACAGGGGGCGGATTACGAGCAGTACTTC | CASSAQGADYEQYF
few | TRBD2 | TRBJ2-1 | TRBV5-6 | TGTGCCAGCAGCAAGGGACTAGCGGGCCATGAGCAGTTCTTC | CASSKGLAGHEQFF
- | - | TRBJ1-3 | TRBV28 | TGTGCCAGCAGTTTACCCAACACAGGGTCTACTGGAAACACCATATATTTT | CASSLPNTGSTGNTIYF
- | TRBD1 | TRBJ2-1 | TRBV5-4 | TGTGCCAGCAGCTCCCGGGACAGAAACAATGAGCAGTTCTTC | CASSSRDRNNEQFF
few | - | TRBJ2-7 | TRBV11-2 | TGTGCCAGCAGCTTTTTCCTTTCAGGAACCTCCAACGAGCAGTACTTC | CASSFFLSGTSNEQYF
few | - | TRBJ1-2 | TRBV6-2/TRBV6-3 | TGTGCCAGCAGTTATGGATTCTATGGCTACACCTTC | CASSYGFYGYTF
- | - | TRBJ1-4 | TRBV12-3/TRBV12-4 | TGTGCCAGCAGTTTCGACGGGGAAAAACTGTTTTTT | CASSFDGEKLFF
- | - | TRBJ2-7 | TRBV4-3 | TGCGCCAGCAGCCAAGATAGGAGAACAACTGGTGAGCAGTACTTC | CASSQDRRTTGEQYF
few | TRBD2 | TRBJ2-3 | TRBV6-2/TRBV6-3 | TGTGCCAGCAGTTACTCGACGGCCAGCGGGGGGCCTACCGAGACAGATACGCAGTATTTT | CASSYSTASGGPTETDTQYF
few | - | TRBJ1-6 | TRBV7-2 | TGTGCCAGCAGCCCCTACGGGGTCTTGCGTTCACCCCTCCACTTT | CASSPYGVLRSPLHF
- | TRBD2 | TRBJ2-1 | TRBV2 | TGTGCCAGCAGACCGGGACTAGCGGGAGTGAGTGAGCAGTTCTTC | CASRPGLAGVSEQFF
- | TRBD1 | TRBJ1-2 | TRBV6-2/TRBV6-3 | TGTGCCAGCAGTTCCCGGGAAGACAGGGTGCGTGGCTACACCTTC | CASSSREDRVRGYTF
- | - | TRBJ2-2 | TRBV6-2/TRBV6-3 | TGTGCCAGCAGTTACGGGCAAACCCGCGGGGAGCTGTTTTTT | CASSYGQTRGELFF
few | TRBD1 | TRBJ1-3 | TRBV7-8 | TGTGCCAGCAGCTTAGCGAGGGGGCTCACTGGAAACACCATATATTTT | CASSLARGLTGNTIYF
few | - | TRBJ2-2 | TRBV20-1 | TGCAGCTTCCAGGGGAACACCGGGGAGCTGTTTTTT | CSFQGNTGELFF